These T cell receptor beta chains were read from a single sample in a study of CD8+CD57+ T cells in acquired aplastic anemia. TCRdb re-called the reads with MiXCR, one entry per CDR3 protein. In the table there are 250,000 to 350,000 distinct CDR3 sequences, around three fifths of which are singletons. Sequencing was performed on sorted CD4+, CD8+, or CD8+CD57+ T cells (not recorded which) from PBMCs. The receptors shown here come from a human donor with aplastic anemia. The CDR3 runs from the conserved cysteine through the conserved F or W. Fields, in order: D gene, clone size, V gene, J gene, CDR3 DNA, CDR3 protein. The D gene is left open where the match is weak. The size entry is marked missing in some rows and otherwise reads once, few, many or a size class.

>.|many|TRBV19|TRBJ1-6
TGTGCCAGTAGTATGGATCAGGGAGATAATTCACCCCTCCACTTT
CASSMDQGDNSPLHF
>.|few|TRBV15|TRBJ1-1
TGTGCCACCAGCAGAGGTATTACGTGGACTGAAGCTTTCTTT
CATSRGITWTEAFF
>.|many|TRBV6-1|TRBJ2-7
TGTGCCAGCAGTGAAGGGGGCATCGCCTGGGAGCAGTACTTC
CASSEGGIAWEQYF
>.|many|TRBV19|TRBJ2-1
TGTGCCAGTAGTAAAGGAGGCGAAGTGAATGAGCAGTTCTTC
CASSKGGEVNEQFF
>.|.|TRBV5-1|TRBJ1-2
TGCGCCAGCAGCTTGGAGGCAGGCGATGGCTACACCTTC
CASSLEAGDGYTF
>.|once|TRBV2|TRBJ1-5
TGTGCCAGCAGTGAATCCCCAGGGGAGCTAAGCAAACAGCCCCAGCATTTT
CASSESPGELSKQPQHF
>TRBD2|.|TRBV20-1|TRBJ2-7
TGCAGTGCTAGAGGGGGACTAGCGGTAGGTTACGAGCAGTACTTC
CSARGGLAVGYEQYF
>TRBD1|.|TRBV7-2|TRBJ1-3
TGTGCCAGCAGCCTCATGACAGGGGTCGACGGAAACACCATATATTTT
CASSLMTGVDGNTIYF
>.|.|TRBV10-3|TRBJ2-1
TGTGCCATCAGCCCACAGGGTTCCTACAATGAGCAGTTCTTC
CAISPQGSYNEQFF
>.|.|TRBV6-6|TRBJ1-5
TGTGCCAGCAGGACTACTAGCAATCAGCCCCAGCATTTT
CASRTTSNQPQHF
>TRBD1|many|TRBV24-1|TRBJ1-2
TGTGCCACCAGTGAACTGACAGGGGGAGGCTATGGCTACACCTTC
CATSELTGGGYGYTF
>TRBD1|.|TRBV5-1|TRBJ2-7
TGTGCCAGCAGCGGACAGGGGCCTCCTTCCTACGAGCAGTACTTC
CASSGQGPPSYEQYF
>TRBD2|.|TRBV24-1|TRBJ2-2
TGTGCCACCAGTGATTTAGTCGCTAGCGGAAGCGGGGAGCTGTTTTTT
CATSDLVASGSGELFF
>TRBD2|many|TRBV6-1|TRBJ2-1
TGTGCCAGCAGTCCCCTCGGGGGGAGGGCCCCGAATGAGCAGTTCTTC
CASSPLGGRAPNEQFF
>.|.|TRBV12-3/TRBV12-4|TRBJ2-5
TGTGCCAGCAGCCCTGGAGTGAATAGGGAGCCCCAGTACTTC
CASSPGVNREPQYF
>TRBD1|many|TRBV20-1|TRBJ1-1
TGCAGTACGAGACAGGGGGCGCTTCCTGAAGCTTTCTTT
CSTRQGALPEAFF
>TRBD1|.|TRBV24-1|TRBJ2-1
TGTGCCACCAGTGACCCTCCGGGGCAGGGGGTGGGCAATGAGCAGTTCTTC
CATSDPPGQGVGNEQFF
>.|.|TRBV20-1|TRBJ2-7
TGCAGTGCTAGAGAGGGTTACGAGCAGTACTTC
CSAREGYEQYF
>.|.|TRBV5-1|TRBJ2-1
TGTGCCAGCAGCGTAGGTTGGACTCACAATGAGCAGTTCTTC
CASSVGWTHNEQFF
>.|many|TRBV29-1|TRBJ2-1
TGCAGCGGACAGAGCTCCTACAATGAGCAGTTCTTC
CSGQSSYNEQFF
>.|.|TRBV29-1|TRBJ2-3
TGCAGCGTTGATCTGAGCGGTCGACCAGATACGCAGTATTTT
CSVDLSGRPDTQYF
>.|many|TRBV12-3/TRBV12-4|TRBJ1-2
TGTGCCAGCACCCTAGGGGGGGGGAACTATGGCTACACCTTC
CASTLGGGNYGYTF
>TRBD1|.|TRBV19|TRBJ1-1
TGTGCCAGTAGACCAGACAGGGGCGATAACACTGAAGCTTTCTTT
CASRPDRGDNTEAFF
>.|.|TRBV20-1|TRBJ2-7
TGCAGTGCCGGGACTTGGGAGCAGTACTTC
CSAGTWEQYF
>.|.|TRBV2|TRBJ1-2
TGTGCCAGCAGGCCACAGGGAGGCTATGGCTACACCTTC
CASRPQGGYGYTF
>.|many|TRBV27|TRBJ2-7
TGTGCCAGCAGTTTTTTCGGTCCCTACGAGCAGTACTTC
CASSFFGPYEQYF
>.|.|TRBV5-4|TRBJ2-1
TGTGCCAGCAGCTTGGACACTGTCCGCGACAGTGAGCAGTTCTTC
CASSLDTVRDSEQFF
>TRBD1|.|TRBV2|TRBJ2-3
TGTGCCAGCAGTGAAACGTGGAGGACAGGGGGCACAGATACGCAGTATTTT
CASSETWRTGGTDTQYF
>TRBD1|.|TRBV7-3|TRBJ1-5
TGTGCCAGCAGCTCAAACAGGGGCTGGGACGGCAATCAGCCCCAGCATTTT
CASSSNRGWDGNQPQHF
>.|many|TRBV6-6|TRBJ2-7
TGTGCCAGCAGTTACCCCCAGGGCTACGAGCAGTACTTC
CASSYPQGYEQYF
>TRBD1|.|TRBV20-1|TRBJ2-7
TGCAGTGCTAGAGGGCACAGGGGGCGACCGTCCTACGAGCAGTACTTC
CSARGHRGRPSYEQYF
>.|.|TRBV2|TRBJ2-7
TGTGCCAGCAGTTCAGGGCCACAATACGAGCAGTACTTC
CASSSGPQYEQYF
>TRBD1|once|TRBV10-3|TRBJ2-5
TGTGCCATCAGTGAGACGGACAGGGGGTATGAGACCCAGTACTTC
CAISETDRGYETQYF
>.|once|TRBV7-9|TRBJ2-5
TGTGCCAGCAGCTTATTCCGGGGACAAGAGACCCAGTACTTC
CASSLFRGQETQYF
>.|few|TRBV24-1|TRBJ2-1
TGTGCCACCAAGGGAGTCTACAATGAGCAGTTCTTC
CATKGVYNEQFF
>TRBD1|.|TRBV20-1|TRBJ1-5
TGCAGTGCTGGATACAGGGGGCGGCGTAGCAATCAGCCCCAGCATTTT
CSAGYRGRRSNQPQHF
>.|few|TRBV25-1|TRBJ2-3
TGTGCCAGCAGCCAGGGGTCCGGAGATACGCAGTATTTT
CASSQGSGDTQYF
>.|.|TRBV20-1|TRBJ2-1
TGCAGTGCTTTACCGGGACTGTACAATGAGCAGTTCTTC
CSALPGLYNEQFF
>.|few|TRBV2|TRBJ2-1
TGTGCCAGCAGTGAATTTGGCTACAATGAGCAGTTCTTC
CASSEFGYNEQFF
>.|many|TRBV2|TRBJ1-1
TGTGCCAGCAGTGAATACGGCAGGGGAGCGACTGAAGCTTTCTTT
CASSEYGRGATEAFF
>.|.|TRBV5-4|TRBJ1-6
TGTGCCAGCGAGGGCCCCGACGGAAATTCACCCCTCCACTTT
CASEGPDGNSPLHF